Listed below are T cell receptor beta chains from one sample, sequenced in a study of blood T cell repertoires in COVID-19. Data came from immunoSEQ multiplex PCR; TCRdb stores just in-frame clones and leaves some out. The sample records 200,000 to 300,000 clones, roughly 86% being singletons. Material for sequencing was peripheral blood. Source of these receptors: a man of 80 years or more with acute or convalescent COVID-19. Each CDR3 is given without its conserved first and last residue.

V gene: TRBV19; J gene: TRBJ2-2; CDR3 protein: ASSSVAGGTGELF
V gene: TRBV6-1; J gene: TRBJ1-2; CDR3 protein: ASSEIGRAGYT
V gene: TRBV29-1; J gene: TRBJ2-1; CDR3 protein: SVDQGPYNEQF
V gene: TRBV19; J gene: TRBJ1-1; CDR3 protein: ASRGTNTEAF
V gene: TRBV19; J gene: TRBJ1-1; CDR3 protein: ASSTSTGVNTEAF
V gene: TRBV25-1; J gene: TRBJ1-5; CDR3 protein: ASEGQGFNQPQH
V gene: TRBV6-5; J gene: TRBJ1-2; CDR3 protein: ATEGSNYGYT
V gene: TRBV6-1; J gene: TRBJ1-1; CDR3 protein: ASSEALRTDPKKAF
V gene: TRBV28; J gene: TRBJ1-1; CDR3 protein: ASSPPSGRGTEAF
V gene: TRBV3-1/TRBV3-2; J gene: TRBJ2-7; CDR3 protein: ASSPPTGAYEQY
V gene: TRBV15; J gene: TRBJ1-2; CDR3 protein: ATGLGGQPNYGYT
V gene: TRBV5-6; J gene: TRBJ1-2; CDR3 protein: ASSLERDSGYGYT
V gene: TRBV28; J gene: TRBJ2-6; CDR3 protein: ASSRGGSVSGANVLT
V gene: TRBV5-6; J gene: TRBJ2-7; CDR3 protein: ASSLASGGDYEQY